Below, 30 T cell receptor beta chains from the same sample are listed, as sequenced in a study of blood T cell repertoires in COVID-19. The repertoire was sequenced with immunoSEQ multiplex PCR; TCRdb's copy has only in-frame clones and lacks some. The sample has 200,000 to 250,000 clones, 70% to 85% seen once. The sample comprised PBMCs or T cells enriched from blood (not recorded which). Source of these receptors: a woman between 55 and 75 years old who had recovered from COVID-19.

The chain's CDR3 is CASSLDQGGWETQYF. The CDR3 nucleotides are TGTGCCAGCAGCTTAGATCAAGGGGGCTGGGAGACCCAGTACTTC. The chain is built from TRBV7-2 and TRBJ2-5; 7 positions match TRBD1. Trimming cost V 1 base and J 5 bases; bases outside gene matches: 7. The CDR3 is 15 residues long. The V gene's germline CDR1 is SGHTA and CDR2 FQGNSA.

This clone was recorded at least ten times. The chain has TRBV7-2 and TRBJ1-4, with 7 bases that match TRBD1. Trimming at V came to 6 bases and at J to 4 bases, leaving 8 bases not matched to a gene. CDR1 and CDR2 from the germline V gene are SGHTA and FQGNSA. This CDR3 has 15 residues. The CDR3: CASSLQGSHNEKLFF. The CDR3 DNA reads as TGTGCCAGCAGTTTACAGGGGAGCCATAATGAAAAACTGTTTTTT.

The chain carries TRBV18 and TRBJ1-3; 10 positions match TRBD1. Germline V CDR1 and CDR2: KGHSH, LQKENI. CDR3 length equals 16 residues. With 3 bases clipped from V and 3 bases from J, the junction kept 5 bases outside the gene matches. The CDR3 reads CASSPQTGGGGNTIYF. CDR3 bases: TGTGCCAGCTCACCGCAGACAGGGGGCGGTGGAAACACCATATATTTT. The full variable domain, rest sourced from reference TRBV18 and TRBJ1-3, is NAGVMQNPRHLVRRRGQEARLRCSPMKGHSHVYWYRQLPEEGLKFMVYLQKENIIDESGMPKERFSAEFPKEGPSILRIQQVVRGDSAAYFCASSPQTGGGGNTIYFGEGSWLTVV.

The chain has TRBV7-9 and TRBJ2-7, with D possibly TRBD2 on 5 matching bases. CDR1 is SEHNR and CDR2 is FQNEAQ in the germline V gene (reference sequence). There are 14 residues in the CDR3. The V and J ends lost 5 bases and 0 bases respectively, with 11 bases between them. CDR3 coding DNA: TGTGCCAGCAGCCCTGTGACTAACTCCTACGAGCAGTACTTC. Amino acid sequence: CASSPVTNSYEQYF.

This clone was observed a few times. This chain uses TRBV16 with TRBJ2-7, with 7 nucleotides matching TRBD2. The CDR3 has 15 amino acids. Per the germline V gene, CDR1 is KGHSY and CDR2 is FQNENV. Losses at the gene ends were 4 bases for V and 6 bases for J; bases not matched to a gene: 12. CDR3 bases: TGTGCCAGCAGCCCCCCCCGGGGAGGGGTTGGCGAGCAGTACTTC. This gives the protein CASSPPRGGVGEQYF.

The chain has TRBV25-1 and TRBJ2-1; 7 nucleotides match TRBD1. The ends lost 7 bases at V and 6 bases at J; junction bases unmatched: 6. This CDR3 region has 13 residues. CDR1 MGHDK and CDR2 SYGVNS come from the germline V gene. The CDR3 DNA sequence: TGTGCCAGCAAGGGGACAGTAGCCAATGAGCAGTTCTTC. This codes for CASKGTVANEQFF.

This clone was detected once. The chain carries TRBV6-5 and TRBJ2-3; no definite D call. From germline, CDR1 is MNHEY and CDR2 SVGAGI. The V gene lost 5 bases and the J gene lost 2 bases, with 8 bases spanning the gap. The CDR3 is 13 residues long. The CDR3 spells CASSRLYTDTQYF. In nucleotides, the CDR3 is TGTGCCAGCAGTAGACTGTACACAGATACGCAGTATTTT.

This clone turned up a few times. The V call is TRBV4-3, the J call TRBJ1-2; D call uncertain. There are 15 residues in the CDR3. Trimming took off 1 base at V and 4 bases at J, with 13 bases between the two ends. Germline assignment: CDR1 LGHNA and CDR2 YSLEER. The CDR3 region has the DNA TGCGCCAGCAGCCAAGGTAGATCAGGACTCTATGGCTACACCTTC. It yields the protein CASSQGRSGLYGYTF.

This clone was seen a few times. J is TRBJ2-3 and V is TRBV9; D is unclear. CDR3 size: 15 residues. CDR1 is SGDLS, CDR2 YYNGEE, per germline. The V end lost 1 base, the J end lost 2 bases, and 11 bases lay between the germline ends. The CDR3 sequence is CASSVNQEHTDTQYF. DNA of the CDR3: TGTGCCAGCAGCGTAAACCAAGAACACACAGATACGCAGTATTTT.

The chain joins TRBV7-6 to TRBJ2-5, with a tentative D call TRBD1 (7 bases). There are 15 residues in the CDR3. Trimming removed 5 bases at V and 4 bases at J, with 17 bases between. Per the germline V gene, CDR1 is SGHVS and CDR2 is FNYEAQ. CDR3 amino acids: CASSQGGSWLETQYF. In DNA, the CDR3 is TGTGCCAGCAGCCAGGGGGGCTCTTGGTTAGAGACCCAGTACTTC.

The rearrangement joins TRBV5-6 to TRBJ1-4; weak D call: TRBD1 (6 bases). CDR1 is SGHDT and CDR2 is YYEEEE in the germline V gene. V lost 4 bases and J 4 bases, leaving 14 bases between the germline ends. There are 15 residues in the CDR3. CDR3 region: CASSKATGSNEKLFF. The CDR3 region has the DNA TGTGCCAGCAGCAAGGCGACAGGTAGTAATGAAAAACTGTTTTTT.

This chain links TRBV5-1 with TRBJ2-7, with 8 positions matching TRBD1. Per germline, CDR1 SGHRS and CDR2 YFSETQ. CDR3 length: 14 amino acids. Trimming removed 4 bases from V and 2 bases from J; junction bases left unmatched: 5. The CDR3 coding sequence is TGCGCCAGCAGCGGGGGGACAGGAGCCTACGAGCAGTACTTC. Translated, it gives CASSGGTGAYEQYF.

The CDR3 nucleotides are TGTGCCAGCGCGCTGTCCGGGCGAGGGCTAAACACTGAAGCTTTCTTT. Protein: CASALSGRGLNTEAFF. The rearrangement links TRBV28 to TRBJ1-1; no firm D call. The germline V gene has CDR1 MDHEN and CDR2 SYDVKM. The CDR3 is made up of 16 amino acids. Trimming took 8 bases from V and 2 from J, leaving 21 bases between them.

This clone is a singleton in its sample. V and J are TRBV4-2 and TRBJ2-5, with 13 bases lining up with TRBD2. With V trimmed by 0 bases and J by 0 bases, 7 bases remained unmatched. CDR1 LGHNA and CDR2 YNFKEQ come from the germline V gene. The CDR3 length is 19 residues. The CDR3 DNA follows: TGTGCCAGCAGCCAAGACCAACTAGCGGGAGGGACGTACCAAGAGACCCAGTACTTC. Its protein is CASSQDQLAGGTYQETQYF.

For the CDR3, the DNA is TGTGCCAGCAGCCCACAGGGTATCGATGAGCAGTTCTTC. Protein product: CASSPQGIDEQFF. V usage is TRBV5-4 and J usage is TRBJ2-1; D might be TRBD1 (6 bases). The CDR3 sequence is 13 residues long. Deletions cut 4 bases from V and 8 bases from J, with 13 bases between. Per germline, CDR1 SGHNT and CDR2 YYREEE (reference sequence).

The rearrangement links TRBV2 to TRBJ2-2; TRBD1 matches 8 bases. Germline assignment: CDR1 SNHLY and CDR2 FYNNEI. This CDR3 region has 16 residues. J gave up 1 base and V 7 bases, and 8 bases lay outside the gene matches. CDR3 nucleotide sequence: TGTGCCAGCACTAGGGCCGGGACAGGGAACACCGGGGAGCTGTTTTTT. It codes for CASTRAGTGNTGELFF.

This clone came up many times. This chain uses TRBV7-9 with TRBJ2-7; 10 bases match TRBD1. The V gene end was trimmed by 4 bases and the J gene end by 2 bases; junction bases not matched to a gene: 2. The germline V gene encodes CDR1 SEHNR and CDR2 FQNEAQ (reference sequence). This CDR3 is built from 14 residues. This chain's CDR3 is CASSSDRGTYEQYF. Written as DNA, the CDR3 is TGTGCCAGCAGCTCGGACAGGGGGACCTACGAGCAGTACTTC.

CDR3 residues: CASSQVPGVGNTIYF. CDR3 nucleotide sequence: TGTGCCAGCAGCCAGGTGCCAGGGGTTGGAAACACCATATATTTT. The chain combines TRBV3-1 (or the pseudogene TRBV3-2) with TRBJ1-3, with D possibly matching TRBD1 (6 bases). Looked up from germline, CDR1 is LGHDT and CDR2 is YNNKEL (reference sequence). The CDR3 runs 15 residues. Between the trimmed V and J ends, which lost 3 bases and 3 bases, there was a span of 12 bases.

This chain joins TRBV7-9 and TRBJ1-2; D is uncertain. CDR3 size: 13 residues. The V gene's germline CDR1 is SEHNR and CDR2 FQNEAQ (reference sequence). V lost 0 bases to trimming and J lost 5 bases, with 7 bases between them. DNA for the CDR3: TGTGCCAGCAGCTTAGCCCCTAGATATGGCTACACCTTC. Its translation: CASSLAPRYGYTF.

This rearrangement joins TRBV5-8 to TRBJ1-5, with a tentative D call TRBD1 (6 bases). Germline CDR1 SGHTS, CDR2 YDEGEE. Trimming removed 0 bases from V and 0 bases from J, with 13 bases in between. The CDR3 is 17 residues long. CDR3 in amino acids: CASSLAGTMYSNQPQHF. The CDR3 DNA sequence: TGTGCCAGCAGCTTGGCCGGGACAATGTATAGCAATCAGCCCCAGCATTTT.

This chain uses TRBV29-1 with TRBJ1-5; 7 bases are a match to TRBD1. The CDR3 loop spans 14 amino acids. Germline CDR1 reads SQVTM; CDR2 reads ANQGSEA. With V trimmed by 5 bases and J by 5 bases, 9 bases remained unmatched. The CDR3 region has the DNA TGCAGCGTTTTGTACCAGGGGGATCATCAGCCCCAGCATTTT. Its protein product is CSVLYQGDHQPQHF.

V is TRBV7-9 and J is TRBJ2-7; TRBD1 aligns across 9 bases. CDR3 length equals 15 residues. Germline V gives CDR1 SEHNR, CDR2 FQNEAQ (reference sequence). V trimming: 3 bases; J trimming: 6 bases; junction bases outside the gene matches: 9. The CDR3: CASSLVWDRVSEQYF. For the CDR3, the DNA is TGTGCCAGCAGCTTGGTCTGGGACAGGGTTAGCGAGCAGTACTTC.

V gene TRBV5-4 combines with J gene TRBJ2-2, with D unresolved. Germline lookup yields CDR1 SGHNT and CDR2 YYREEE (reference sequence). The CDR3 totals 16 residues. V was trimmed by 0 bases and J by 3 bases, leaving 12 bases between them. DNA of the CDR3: TGTGCCAGCAGCTTGGGCGGCTACCTAGACACCGGGGAGCTGTTTTTT. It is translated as CASSLGGYLDTGELFF.

The CDR3 bases are TGTGCCAGCTCACCGAAACAGGGGTATGGCTACACCTTC. It encodes CASSPKQGYGYTF. The chain recombines TRBV18 with TRBJ1-2; 7 nucleotides match TRBD1. The CDR3 extends over 13 amino acids. The germline gives CDR1 KGHSH, CDR2 LQKENI. V lost 3 bases, J lost 5 bases, and 3 bases stayed unmatched.

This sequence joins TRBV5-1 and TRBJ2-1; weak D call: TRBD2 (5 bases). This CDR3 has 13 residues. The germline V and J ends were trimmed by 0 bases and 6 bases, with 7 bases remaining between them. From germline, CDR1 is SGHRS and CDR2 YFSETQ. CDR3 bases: TGCGCCAGCAGCTTGGAAGGACTCAATGAGCAGTTCTTC. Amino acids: CASSLEGLNEQFF.

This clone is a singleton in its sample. The CDR3 DNA sequence: TGTGCCAGCAGCTTAGTAGGGGGACCGAATCAACCCCTCCACTTT. Protein product: CASSLVGGPNQPLHF. The genes are TRBV11-2 and TRBJ1-6; D may be TRBD1 (6 bases). Trimming stripped 1 base from V and 12 bases from J, with 16 bases between. Germline V gives CDR1 SGHAT, CDR2 FQNNGV. The CDR3 extends over 15 amino acids.

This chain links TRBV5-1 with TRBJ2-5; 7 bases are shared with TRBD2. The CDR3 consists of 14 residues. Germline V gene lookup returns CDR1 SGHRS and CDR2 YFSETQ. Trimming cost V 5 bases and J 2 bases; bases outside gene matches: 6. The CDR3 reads CASRAGSGQETQYF. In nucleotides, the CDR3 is TGCGCCAGCAGAGCGGGGTCGGGGCAAGAGACCCAGTACTTC. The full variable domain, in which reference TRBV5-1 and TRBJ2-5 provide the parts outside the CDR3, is KAGVTQTPRYLIKTRGQQVTLSCSPISGHRSVSWYQQTPGQGLQFLFEYFSETQRNKGNFPGRFSGRQFSNSRSEMNVSTLELGDSALYLCASRAGSGQETQYFGPGTRLLVL.

CDR3: CASSATSGGGNIQYF. The DNA of the CDR3 is TGTGCCAGCAGCGCGACTAGCGGGGGGGGAAACATTCAGTACTTC. The genes are TRBV7-2 and TRBJ2-4; 14 bases are shared with TRBD2. Trimming at V came to 5 bases and at J to 6 bases, leaving 3 bases not matched to a gene. The CDR3 covers 15 residues. Germline V lookup: CDR1 SGHTA, CDR2 FQGNSA.

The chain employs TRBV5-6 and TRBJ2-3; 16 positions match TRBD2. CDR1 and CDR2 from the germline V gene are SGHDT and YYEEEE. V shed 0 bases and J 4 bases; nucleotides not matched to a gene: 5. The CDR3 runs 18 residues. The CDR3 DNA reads TGTGCCAGCAGCTTGGGACTGGGACTAGCGGGAGGGCCAGATACGCAGTATTTT. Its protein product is CASSLGLGLAGGPDTQYF. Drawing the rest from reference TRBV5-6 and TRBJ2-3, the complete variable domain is DAGVTQSPTHLIKTRGQQVTLRCSPKSGHDTVSWYQQALGQGPQFIFQYYEEEERQRGNFPDRFSGHQFPNYSSELNVNALLLGDSALYLCASSLGLGLAGGPDTQYFGPGTRLTVL.

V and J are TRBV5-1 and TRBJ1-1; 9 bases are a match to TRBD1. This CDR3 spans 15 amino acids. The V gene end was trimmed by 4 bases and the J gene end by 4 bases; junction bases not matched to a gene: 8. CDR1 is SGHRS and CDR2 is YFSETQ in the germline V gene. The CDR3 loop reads CASSPLGTGSTEAFF. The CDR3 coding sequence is TGCGCCAGCAGCCCGCTAGGGACAGGGAGCACTGAAGCTTTCTTT.